This T cell receptor (beta chain) was found in a study of regulatory T cells in long-lasting Graves disease (dated by TCRdb to the early 2020s). Describing the broader study: Antithyroid drugs had been taken for less than 3 months by newly diagnosed Graves' disease patients. A total of around 33 samples underwent TCR sequencing, from about 13 patients with persistent Graves' disease and roughly 20 patients with newly diagnosed Graves' disease. This study used TCR sequencing and RNA sequencing of peripheral blood to compare persistent Graves' disease patients against newly diagnosed Graves' disease patients. The study was registered as a clinical trial and conducted in China. Study-level results and caveats: The authors noted that the small sample size was a limitation that may lower accuracy. Persistent disease showed preferential use of TRBV28, TRBJ1-2 and TRBJ2-5, whereas newly diagnosed disease favored TRBV20-1 and TRBJ2-1. Patients with persistent disease shared more public clonotypes (roughly 2,900) than newly diagnosed patients did (966). Sequencing and analysis were limited to the TCR beta chain. Persistent Graves' disease patients showed lower TCR Shannon entropy and fewer highly expanded clones than newly diagnosed patients, suggesting clonal expansion. The study examined only peripheral blood because the primary lesion, thyroid tissue, could not be accessed.

Ten or more counts support this clonotype. Its antigen remains unidentified. No base-level quality is on record; no much larger clone is a single base apart. Taken with the paper, the label for time point translates to: newly diagnosed GD, antithyroid drugs for less than 3 months. For both TCR sequencing and RNA sequencing, RNA was extracted from PBMCs using TRIzol. The diagnosis of Graves' disease followed American Thyroid Association guidelines. Patients were recruited from an endocrinology department in Xi'an, China. From each patient, 8 to 10 milliliters of peripheral blood was collected into an EDTA anticoagulant tube. Ficoll Paque Plus density gradient separation was used to isolate PBMCs, and no further T cell sorting was done. An Agilent 2100 Bioanalyzer and agarose gel were used to check RNA quality, and a NanoDrop 2000 was used to measure RNA concentration. Library preparation used multiplex PCR. Sequencing was performed on an Illumina HiSeq 4000. CDR3 regions were amplified by Arm-PCR with iRepertoire HTBI primers to construct TCR beta libraries. PCR products were gel purified before sequencing. Processing in the source paper ran as follows. Gene usage analysis of CDR3 amino acid clonotypes used the roughly 60 TRBV and 14 to 15 TRBJ segments found across samples. COPE and FqMerger were used to merge filtered high-quality paired reads into contigs. BLAST was used to align contigs to IMGT TRBV, TRBD and TRBJ reference genes, and CDR3 was defined according to IMGT. Any clonotype with a frequency above 0.1% was classified as a highly expanded clone. Shannon entropy served as the measure of repertoire diversity, while the Gini coefficient captured V-J evenness. Clonotypes shared by more than one individual were considered public. TCRdb handled the public reads itself, with Q25 trimming in fastp and clone calling in MiXCR, and kept productive beta chains. CDR3 protein duplicates are merged, each entry listing the most common genes and DNA. The V and J calls and clone size come from TCRdb's table, not from the authors' own analysis. The sample includes about 430,000 distinct CDR3 sequences, with around 16% observed a single time. Approximately 7.6% of the sample rests with the top ten.

There are 15 amino acids in the CDR3, from cysteine to phenylalanine inclusive. The kept DNA is CDR3 alone, 45 bases in frame from the first base. Trimming at the junction amounts to 3 bases on V and 2 bases on J, and the germline ends lie 12 bases apart. The germline V gene supplies CDR1 SGHTA and CDR2 FQGNSA. The same sample was also used in a study of T cells in Graves' hyperthyroidism and ophthalmopathy. In that second paper, the authors write: Graves' hyperthyroidism was defined as stable when no progression to ophthalmopathy occurred over 18 months of follow-up. Hyperthyroidism patients were newly diagnosed, had a disease duration of under 2 months, and were aged 18 to 65 years. Exclusion was applied to patients with uncontrolled infections, other autoimmune diseases, pregnancy or lactation. Diagnoses relied on clinical symptoms, serum thyroxine and TRAb, thyroid ultrasound and orbital computed tomography. The first round of RT-PCR for the TCR CDR3 was performed with the HTBI primer set and the Qiagen OneStep RT-PCR kit. Most expanded thyroid clonotypes (frequency above 0.001) were also detected in blood, suggesting blood repertoires may reflect thyroid immune responses. In cross-validation, a model built on a 13 V-J signature told ophthalmopathy apart from stable hyperthyroidism with over 85% sensitivity and about 81% specificity, and in testing the same model reached 80%/75%. In validation, progression to ophthalmopathy was predicted by the model with about 70% sensitivity and roughly 76% specificity, a median of approximately 6.5 months before onset. TCR V-J signatures able to tell the groups apart were searched for in a discovery cohort of 100 patients, of whom 43 had Graves' ophthalmopathy and around 56 had stable Graves' hyperthyroidism. Prospective prediction of ophthalmopathy was tested in an independent validation cohort of 18 hyperthyroidism patients and approximately 17 patients who later progressed to ophthalmopathy. For training and testing, the roughly 100 patients in the discovery cohort were randomly divided in a 7:3 ratio. In several Graves' hyperthyroidism patients, the study also compared T-cell repertoires from thyroid tissue with T-cell repertoires from blood. After sampling, hyperthyroidism patients received methimazole starting at 30 mg daily, and ophthalmopathy patients received high-dose intravenous methylprednisolone. The libraries were constructed in a second round of multiplex PCR and then size-selected and purified. Libraries were sequenced paired-end with 100 bp reads on an Illumina HiSeq2000. Raw data were processed with SOAPnuke, discarding reads with adapters, uncalled bases, mean Phred below 15, or no exact constant-primer or identifier match. High-quality paired reads were merged with COPE v1.2.5, and unique nucleotide sequences were defined as clonotypes. MiTCR v1.1 was used to align the clonotypes against IMGT TRBV, TRBD and TRBJ reference segments. The analysis was restricted to V-J combinations with a frequency above 0.0001, which together covered 99% to 99.2% of the repertoires. A TCS score was defined as the ratio between F50 (clonal expansion) and ExV (chaos), using BLOSUM62-based TCRdist between CDR3 peptides within each V-J. Welch's t-statistics and random forest reduced around 550 V-J features to roughly 13, which were used in a naive Bayes classifier (R e1071). Sample size was not statistically predetermined, and blinding of investigators to group allocation was not performed. The paper reports TCR Vbeta CDR3 sequencing of approximately 140 peripheral blood samples: approximately 43 ophthalmopathy, under 80 hyperthyroidism and around 17 progressor patients.

Sequenced here: peripheral blood mononuclear cells (PBMCs), sampled at new diagnosis, from a patient treated with antithyroid drugs. The TCR originated in a woman in her forties with Graves disease. Donor details come from another sample of the same person, matched by shared clones. The V and J segments used are TRBV7-2 and TRBJ2-3, and possibly TRBD2, on 6 matching bases. The CDR3 here reads CASSFLGGTTDTQYF. The DNA sequence is as follows: TGTGCCAGCAGCTTTCTGGGCGGGACCACAGATACGCAGTATTTT.